This T cell receptor (beta chain) is from a study of T-cell memory formation after mild COVID-19. Study-level background: Across donors, TCR clusters were largely donor specific.

Study-level results: Within pre-infection memory, some responding clones were found, suggesting cross-reactive memory joined. CM and EM subsets held most contracting CD4+ clones; EMRA held CD8+ ones.

V lost 0 bases and J lost 6, with 6 bases in between. This CDR3 spans 13 amino acids. From germline, CDR1 is SGHRS and CDR2 YFSETQ. This clonotype appeared many times. The antigen remains unidentified. TCRdb redid the calling of the 5' RACE reads with MiXCR, one entry per CDR3 protein. The sample lists 300,000 to 350,000 distinct CDR3 sequences; 14% were seen once. This chain links TRBV5-1 with TRBJ2-2; the D is unclear. Material: PBMCs or a T cell subset sorted from them (not recorded which). This TCR was recovered from a man aged 18 to 30 who had mild COVID-19 (a few samples of this study predate the infection). Cell type and time point are not known. CDR3: CASSLAASGELFF. As DNA, the CDR3 is TGCGCCAGCAGCTTGGCAGCCTCCGGGGAGCTGTTTTTT.